This T cell receptor beta chain appears in the sequencing data of a study of OX40 agonist ivuxolimab in advanced cancers. Across the whole study: Patients in dose escalation had liver, melanoma, kidney or head and neck cancers.

Measured with immunoSEQ multiplex PCR; TCRdb has only the in-frame clones, and not every one. The sample includes about 23,000 clones, 88% seen only once; the top ten take around 31%. As concerns this clone: Its specificity is not known.

Germline CDR1 is SGHDN and CDR2 is FVKESK. This CDR3 region has 14 residues. Trimming took 0 bases from V and 7 from J, leaving 12 bases between them. Whole-study findings and limits: Expanded clones tended on average to be more numerous among CD8+ T cells than CD4+.

Patients were ruled out by autoimmune disease history or systemic immunosuppression. This TCR was sampled from an adult with an advanced solid tumor such as melanoma, head and neck, liver or kidney cancer. The chain combines TRBV14 with TRBJ1-2, with TRBD1 as a possible D gene (5 bases). Here the sequenced sample was CD4+ or CD8+ T cells sorted from blood, taken in a trial of the OX40 agonist ivuxolimab. CDR3 in amino acids: CASSQEIQGPGYTF. The CDR3 region has the DNA TGTGCCAGCAGCCAAGAGATCCAGGGTCCTGGCTACACCTTC.